Detailed here is one TCR beta chain. It has no known antigen specificity. No base qualities exist here, and no much larger clone lies one base off it. This entry is derived from a study of shared clonotypes between healthy human individuals (dated by TCRdb to about 2020). In terms of the full investigation: Three men and two women, aged 18 to 49 years, made up the cohort. Per donor, leukapheresis produced somewhere between about 0.94 and 9 billion PBMCs. To increase sequencing depth and limit assay-specific biases, different laboratories used diverse techniques to prepare libraries and sequence TCR repertoires. The study deeply sequenced blood TCR repertoires of about 5 healthy adults to estimate repertoire size and the extent of clonotype sharing between individuals.

In the germline V gene, CDR1 corresponds to SGHAT and CDR2 to FQNNGV. V has 2 bases trimmed and J has 0 bases trimmed; junction bases matching no gene number 1. The CDR3 numbers 15 residues from cysteine through phenylalanine. The DNA shown is the 45-base CDR3, in frame from base 1. Using the deep immunoSEQ assay, TCR CDR3 regions were amplified from genomic DNA by multiplex PCR. For each cell subset, the extracted genomic DNA was distributed evenly across all wells of several immunoSEQ 96-well plates, and each plate served as one replicate. For unsorted PBMC, about 0.3 ug genomic DNA, equal to 32,000 or so T cell genomes, was loaded into each replicate PCR. Ten immunoSEQ deep assay plates were used to sequence unsorted PBMC genomic DNA. Purified libraries were measured with a Qubit 3.0 fluorometer, size-checked on a Bioanalyzer 2100, and measured again with the KAPA Library Quantification kit. A separate single-read 150-cycle Illumina NextSeq 550 flow cell was used to sequence each immunoSEQ 96-well plate. The authors' analysis ran thus. The immunoSEQ output contained only junctional sequences without quality scores, so filtering could not match that applied to full-length reads. Sequences were annotated with PyIR, a Python wrapper for IgBLAST v1.9, using IMGT germline references to assign V/J genes and CDR3. Reads with weak V/J assignments (E-value above 1e-6), missing CDR3, stop codons, out-of-frame junctions, or ambiguous translated residues were removed. V3J clonotypes were defined by identical inferred V gene, J gene, and CDR3 amino acid sequence. To compute the percentage overlap between repertoires, the number of shared unique clonotypes was divided by the size of the smaller repertoire. Three approaches were used to assess repertoire richness: RTK rarefaction, the Chao1 estimator, and Recon v2.1 estimates of unobserved clonotypes. Held by TCRdb, this immuneACCESS table contains in-frame sequences only and omits some clones. Under half of the omission traces to an unresolved V gene where checked; the cause of the rest is unknown. That table supplies the V and J calls and clone size; D and trimming were determined from the DNA. In this sample the table shows approximately 480,000 clones, roughly 85% of which occur a single time. 9.5% to 15% of the sample comes from the top ten.

The donors were healthy, HIV-negative adults who had no recently reported acute infections or vaccinations. Every donor was a Caucasian adult living in Nashville, Tennessee, USA. For unsorted samples, tens of millions of PBMCs were counted, and genomic DNA was extracted using the QIAamp DNA Blood Mini kit. Blood was obtained by leukapheresis, after which PBMCs were separated by Ficoll-Histopaque density gradient centrifugation and cryopreserved in liquid nitrogen vapor phase. Findings and caveats that apply to the study as a whole: Because the study included a small number of donors, the genetic and exposure-history diversity represented was limited. Sampling was restricted to blood, and TCR repertoires in tissue are likely to differ from TCR repertoires in blood. Based on pairwise subsampling, the degree of clonotype sharing among donors was expected to be affected by sequencing depth.

This clonotype was sampled from a woman in her thirties or forties in good health. Some clones in this sample may be carry-over from other donors' samples. The chain employs TRBV11-2 and TRBJ2-1; a stretch of 7 junction bases matches TRBD1. Sequencing input: PBMCs. The CDR3 region: CASSLRGRSYNEQFF. The base sequence is TGTGCCAGCAGCTTAAGGGGGCGCTCCTACAATGAGCAGTTCTTC. Full variable domain (CDR3 extended with the reference TRBV11-2 and TRBJ2-1 proteins): EAGVAQSPRYKIIEKRQSVAFWCNPISGHATLYWYQQILGQGPKLLIQFQNNGVVDDSQLPKDRFSAERLKGVDSTLKIQPAKLEDSAVYLCASSLRGRSYNEQFFGPGTRLTVL.